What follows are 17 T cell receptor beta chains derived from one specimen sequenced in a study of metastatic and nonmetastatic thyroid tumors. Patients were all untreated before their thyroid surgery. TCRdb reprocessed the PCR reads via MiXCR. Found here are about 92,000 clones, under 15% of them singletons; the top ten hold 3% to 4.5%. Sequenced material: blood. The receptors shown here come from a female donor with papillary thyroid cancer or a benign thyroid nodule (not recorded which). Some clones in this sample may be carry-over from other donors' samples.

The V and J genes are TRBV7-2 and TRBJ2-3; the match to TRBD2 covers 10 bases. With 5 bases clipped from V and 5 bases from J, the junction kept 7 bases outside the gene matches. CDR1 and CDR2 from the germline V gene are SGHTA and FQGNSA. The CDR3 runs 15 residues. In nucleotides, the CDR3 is TGTGCCAGCAGCCCAGCGGGGGGGCCGAGAGATACGCAGTATTTT. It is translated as CASSPAGGPRDTQYF.

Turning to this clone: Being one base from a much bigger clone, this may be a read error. Written as DNA, the CDR3 is TGTGCCAGCAGCCGGCGGGGGCTAGGGGAGACCAAGTACTTC. Protein sequence: CASSRRGLGETKYF. The V gene is TRBV11-2, the J gene TRBJ2-5; a weak D match, TRBD2 (7 bases). Per germline, CDR1 SGHAT and CDR2 FQNNGV. The CDR3 has 14 amino acids.

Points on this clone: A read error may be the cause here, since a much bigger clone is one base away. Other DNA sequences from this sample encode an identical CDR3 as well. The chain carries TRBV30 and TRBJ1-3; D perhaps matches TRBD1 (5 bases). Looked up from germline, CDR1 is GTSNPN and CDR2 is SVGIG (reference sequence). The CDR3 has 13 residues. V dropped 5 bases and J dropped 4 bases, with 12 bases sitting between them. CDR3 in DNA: TGTGCCTGGGGTCAGGGCGCGGGAAACACCATATATTTT. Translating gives CAWGQGAGNTIYF.

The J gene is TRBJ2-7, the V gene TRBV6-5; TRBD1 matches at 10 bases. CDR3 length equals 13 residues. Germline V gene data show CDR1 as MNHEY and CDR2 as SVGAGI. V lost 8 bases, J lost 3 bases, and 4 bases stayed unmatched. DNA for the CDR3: TGTGCCAGCGTTGGACAGGGGGTCTACGAGCAGTACTTC. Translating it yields CASVGQGVYEQYF.

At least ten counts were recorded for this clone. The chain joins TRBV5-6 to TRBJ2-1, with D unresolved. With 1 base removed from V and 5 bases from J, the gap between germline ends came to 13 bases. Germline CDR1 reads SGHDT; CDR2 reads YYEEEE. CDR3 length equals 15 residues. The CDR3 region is CASSLFGTPHNEQFF. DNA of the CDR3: TGTGCCAGCAGCTTGTTCGGTACACCCCACAATGAGCAGTTCTTC. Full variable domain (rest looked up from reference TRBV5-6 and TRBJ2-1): DAGVTQSPTHLIKTRGQQVTLRCSPKSGHDTVSWYQQALGQGPQFIFQYYEEEERQRGNFPDRFSGHQFPNYSSELNVNALLLGDSALYLCASSLFGTPHNEQFFGPGTRLTVL.

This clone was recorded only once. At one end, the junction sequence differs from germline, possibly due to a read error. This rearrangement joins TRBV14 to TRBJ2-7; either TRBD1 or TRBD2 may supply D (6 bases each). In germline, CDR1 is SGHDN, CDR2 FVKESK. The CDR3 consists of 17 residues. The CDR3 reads CASSQDWRGTSSYEQYF. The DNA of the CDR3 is TGCGCCAGCAGCCAAGATTGGAGGGGGACGAGCTCCTACGAGCAGTACTTC.

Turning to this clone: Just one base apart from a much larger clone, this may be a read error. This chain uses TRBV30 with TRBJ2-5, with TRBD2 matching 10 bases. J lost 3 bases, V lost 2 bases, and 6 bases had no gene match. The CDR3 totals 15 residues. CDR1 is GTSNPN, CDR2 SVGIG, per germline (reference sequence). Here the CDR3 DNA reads TGTGCCTGGAGTTCTAGCACTAGCGGGGAAGAGACCCAGTACTTC. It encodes CAWSSSTSGEETQYF.

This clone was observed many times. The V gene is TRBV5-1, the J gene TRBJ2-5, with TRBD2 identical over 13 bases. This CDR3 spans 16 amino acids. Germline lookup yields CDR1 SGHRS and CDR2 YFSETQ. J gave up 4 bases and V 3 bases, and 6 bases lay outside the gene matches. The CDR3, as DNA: TGCGCCAGCAGCTCCCGGACTAGCGGGGGAGGAGAGACCCAGTACTTC. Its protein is CASSSRTSGGGETQYF.

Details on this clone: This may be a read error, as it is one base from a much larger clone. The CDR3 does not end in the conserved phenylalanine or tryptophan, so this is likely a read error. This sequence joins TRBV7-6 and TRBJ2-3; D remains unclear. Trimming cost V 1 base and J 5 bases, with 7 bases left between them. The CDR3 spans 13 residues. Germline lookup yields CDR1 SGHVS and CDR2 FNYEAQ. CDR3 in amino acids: CASSLGQLDTQYS. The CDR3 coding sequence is TGTGCCAGCAGCTTAGGTCAGTTAGATACGCAGTATTCT.

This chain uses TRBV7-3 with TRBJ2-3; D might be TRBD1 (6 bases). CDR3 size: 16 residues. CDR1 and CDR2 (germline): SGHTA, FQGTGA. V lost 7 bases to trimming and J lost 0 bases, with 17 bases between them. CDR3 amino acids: CASILGHHPSTDTQYF. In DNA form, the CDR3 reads TGTGCCAGCATCCTGGGACATCATCCTAGCACAGATACGCAGTATTTT.

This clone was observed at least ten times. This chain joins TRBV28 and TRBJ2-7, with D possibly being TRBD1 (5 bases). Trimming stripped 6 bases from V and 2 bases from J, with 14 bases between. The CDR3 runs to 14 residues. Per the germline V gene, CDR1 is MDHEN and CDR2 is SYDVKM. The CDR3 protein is CASSPIQVTYEQYF. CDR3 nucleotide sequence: TGTGCCAGCAGCCCCATACAGGTGACCTACGAGCAGTACTTC.

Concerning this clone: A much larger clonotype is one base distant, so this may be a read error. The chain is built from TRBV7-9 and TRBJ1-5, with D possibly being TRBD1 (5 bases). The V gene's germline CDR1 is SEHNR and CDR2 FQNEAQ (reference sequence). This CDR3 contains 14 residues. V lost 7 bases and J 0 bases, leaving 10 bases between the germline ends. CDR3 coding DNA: TGTGCCAGCATCCCAGGGTATAGCAATCAGCCCCAGCATTTT. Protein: CASIPGYSNQPQHF.

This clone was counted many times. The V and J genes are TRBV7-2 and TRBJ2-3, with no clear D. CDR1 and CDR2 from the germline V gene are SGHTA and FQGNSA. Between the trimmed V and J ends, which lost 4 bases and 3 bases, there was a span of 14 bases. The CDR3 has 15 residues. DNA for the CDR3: TGTGCCAGCAGCTCCACGGGCGGTGTAACAGATACGCAGTATTTT. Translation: CASSSTGGVTDTQYF.

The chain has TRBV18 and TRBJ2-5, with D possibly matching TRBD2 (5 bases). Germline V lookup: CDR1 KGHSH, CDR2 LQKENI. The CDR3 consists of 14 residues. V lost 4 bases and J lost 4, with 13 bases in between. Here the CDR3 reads CASSLKVLAETQYF. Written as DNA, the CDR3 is TGTGCCAGCTCACTTAAGGTCCTAGCAGAGACCCAGTACTTC.

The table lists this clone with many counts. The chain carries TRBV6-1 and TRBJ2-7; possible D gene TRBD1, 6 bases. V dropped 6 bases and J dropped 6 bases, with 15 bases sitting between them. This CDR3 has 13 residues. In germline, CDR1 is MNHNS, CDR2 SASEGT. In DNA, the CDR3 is TGTGCCAGCAGCTTTCAACAGGGCCTCGAGCAGTACTTC. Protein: CASSFQQGLEQYF.

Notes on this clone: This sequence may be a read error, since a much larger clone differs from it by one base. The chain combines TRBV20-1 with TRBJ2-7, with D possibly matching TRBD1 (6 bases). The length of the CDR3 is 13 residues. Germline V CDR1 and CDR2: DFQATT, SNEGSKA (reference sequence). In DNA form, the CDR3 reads TGCAGTGCCGGGAACCGGACAGTATACGAGAAGTACTTC. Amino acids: CSAGNRTVYEKYF.

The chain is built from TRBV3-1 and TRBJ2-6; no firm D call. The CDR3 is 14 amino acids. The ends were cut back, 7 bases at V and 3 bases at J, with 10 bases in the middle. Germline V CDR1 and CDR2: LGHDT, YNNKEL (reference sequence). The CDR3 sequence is CASTRSSGANVLTF. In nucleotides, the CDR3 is TGTGCCAGCACCCGGAGTAGTGGGGCCAACGTCCTGACTTTC.